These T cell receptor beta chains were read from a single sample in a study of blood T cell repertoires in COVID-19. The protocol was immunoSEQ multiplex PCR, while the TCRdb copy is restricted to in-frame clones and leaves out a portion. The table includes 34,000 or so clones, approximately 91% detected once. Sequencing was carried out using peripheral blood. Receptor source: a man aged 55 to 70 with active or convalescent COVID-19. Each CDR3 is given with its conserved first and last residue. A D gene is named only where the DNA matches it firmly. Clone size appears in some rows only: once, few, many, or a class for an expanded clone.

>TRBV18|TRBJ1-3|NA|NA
TGTGCCAGCTCACCACGGCAACAGGGAGCTGGAAACACCATATATTTT
CASSPRQQGAGNTIYF
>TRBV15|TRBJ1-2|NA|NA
TGTGCCACCAGCGCTAGCCTGAGTGGGGTCCTGGGTGGCTACACCTTC
CATSASLSGVLGGYTF
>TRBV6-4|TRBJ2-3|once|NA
TGTGCCAGCAGTGACCGGGCGGAGGGAGGCGATACGCAGTATTTT
CASSDRAEGGDTQYF
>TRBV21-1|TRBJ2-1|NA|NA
TGTGCCAGCAGCAAAAAAGAGGGCAGGGGACGGGGCAATGAGCAGTTCTTC
CASSKKEGRGRGNEQFF
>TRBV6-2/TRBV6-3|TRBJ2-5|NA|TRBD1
TGTGCCAGCAGTTACTCTGGGACAGCAGAGACCCAGTACTTC
CASSYSGTAETQYF
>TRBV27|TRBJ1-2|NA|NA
TGTGCCAGCAGTCCCCCGGACAGAAGGATAACCTTC
CASSPPDRRITF
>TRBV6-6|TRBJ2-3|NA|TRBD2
TGTGCCAGCAGTTACCGACTAGCGGGGGCCAGACGTACGCAGTATTTT
CASSYRLAGARRTQYF
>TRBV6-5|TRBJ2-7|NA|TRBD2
TGTGCCAGCAGATCGGGACTAGCGGGATACGAGCAGTACTTC
CASRSGLAGYEQYF
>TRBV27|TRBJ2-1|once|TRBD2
TGTGCCAGCAAATGGGGGCGGGGGGGCCTGGGTGAGCAGTTCTTC
CASKWGRGGLGEQFF
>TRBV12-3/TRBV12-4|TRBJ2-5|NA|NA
TGTGCCAGCAGTTTTGGTGGGAAGGAGGCCCAGTACTTC
CASSFGGKEAQYF
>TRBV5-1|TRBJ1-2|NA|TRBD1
TGCGCCAGCAGCTCGGGACAGGGGTTAATTGGCTACACCTTC
CASSSGQGLIGYTF
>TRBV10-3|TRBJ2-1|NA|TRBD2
TGTGCCATCAGGCCACGGGAGGCTAGCGGGAGCGGCTACAATGAGCAGTTCTTC
CAIRPREASGSGYNEQFF
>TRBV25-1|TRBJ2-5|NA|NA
TGTGCCAGCAGTGACCCTCAGGTATCCGAGACCCAGTACTTC
CASSDPQVSETQYF
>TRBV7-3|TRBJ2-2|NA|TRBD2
TGTGCCAGCAGCTTAAGCGGGAGCCCCGGGGAGCTGTTTTTT
CASSLSGSPGELFF
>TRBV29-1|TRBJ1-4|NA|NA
TGCAGCGCCGGCCCTTCAACTAATGAAAAACTGTTTTTT
CSAGPSTNEKLFF
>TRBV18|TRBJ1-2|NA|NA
TGTGCCAGCTCACCACATGCGGGAGACTATGGCTACACCTTC
CASSPHAGDYGYTF
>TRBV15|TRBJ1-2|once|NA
TGTGCCACCAGCAGAGACGGTCTCTATGGCTACACCTTC
CATSRDGLYGYTF
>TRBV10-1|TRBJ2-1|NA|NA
TGCGCCAGCAGTGCCTTAGCCTGGGACTCCTTGTTCTTC
CASSALAWDSLFF
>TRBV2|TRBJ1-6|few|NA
TGTGCCAGCAGTGAGGGGCACTCCTATAATTCACCCCTCCACTTT
CASSEGHSYNSPLHF
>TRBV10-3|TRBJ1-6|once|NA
TGTGCCATCAGTGACTCCTTACAGGGAAGTTCCTATAATTCACCCCTCCACTTT
CAISDSLQGSSYNSPLHF
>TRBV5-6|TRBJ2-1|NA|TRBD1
TGTGCCAGCAGCTCTACAGGGGGCCGGGGTGAGCAGTTCTTC
CASSSTGGRGEQFF
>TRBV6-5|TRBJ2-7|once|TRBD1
TGTGCCAGCAGCCGGACAGGGGGCAACGAGCAGTACTTC
CASSRTGGNEQYF
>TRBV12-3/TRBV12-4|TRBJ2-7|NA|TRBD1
TGTGCCAGCAGTTGGGACAGGGGTTACGAGCAGTACTTC
CASSWDRGYEQYF
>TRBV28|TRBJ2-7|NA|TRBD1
TGTGCCAGCGTACAGGGGAACTCCTACGAGCAGTACTTC
CASVQGNSYEQYF
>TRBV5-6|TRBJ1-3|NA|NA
TGTGCCAGCAGCTTGGCCGGGTCCGGGGGACGAAACACCATATATTTT
CASSLAGSGGRNTIYF
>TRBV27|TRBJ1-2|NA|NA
TGTGCCACCAAAAGGGGGTCCATAGGAGGCTACACCTTC
CATKRGSIGGYTF
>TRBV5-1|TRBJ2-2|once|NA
TGCGCCAGCAGCTTGCGAGACTCTCACACCGGGGAGCTGTTTTTT
CASSLRDSHTGELFF
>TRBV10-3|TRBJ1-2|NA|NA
TGTGCCATCAGTGAGTCGTCAACAGGACAGTCGAACTATGGCTACACCTTC
CAISESSTGQSNYGYTF
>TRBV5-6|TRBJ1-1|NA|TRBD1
TGTGCCAGCAGCTTGGAGGGACAGGGCGTGAACACTGAAGCTTTCTTT
CASSLEGQGVNTEAFF
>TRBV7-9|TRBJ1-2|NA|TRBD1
TGTGCCAGCAGCCCGACCGGGGGACAGAACTATGGCTACACCTTC
CASSPTGGQNYGYTF
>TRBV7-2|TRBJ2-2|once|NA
TGTGCCAGCAGCTTAGGAAGAGGGAAAGGGAGGACCGGGGAGCTGTTTTTT
CASSLGRGKGRTGELFF
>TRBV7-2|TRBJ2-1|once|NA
TGTGCCAGCAGCTCCCACAGCTCCTACAATGAGCAGTTCTTC
CASSSHSSYNEQFF
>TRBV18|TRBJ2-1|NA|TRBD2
TGTGCCAGCTCACCACCGGTAGCGGGAGCCTATGAGCAGTTCTTC
CASSPPVAGAYEQFF
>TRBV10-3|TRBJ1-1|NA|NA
TGTGCCATCAGCGTTGGTAGGGGCGGCACTGAAGCTTTCTTT
CAISVGRGGTEAFF
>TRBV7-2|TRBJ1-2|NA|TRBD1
TGTGCCAGCAGCTTAGTCGTAGGGGGCGTAACAAGTGGCTACACCTTC
CASSLVVGGVTSGYTF
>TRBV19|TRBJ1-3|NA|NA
TGTGCCAGTTCAGGAAACACCATATATTTT
CASSGNTIYF
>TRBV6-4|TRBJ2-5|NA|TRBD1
TGTGCCAGCTCGAACGAAGGGGGCAAGGGGGAGACCCAGTACTTC
CASSNEGGKGETQYF
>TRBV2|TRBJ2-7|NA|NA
TGTGCCAGCAGTGACTGGGACACCCGCGTCGAGCAGTACTTC
CASSDWDTRVEQYF
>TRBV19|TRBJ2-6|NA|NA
TGTGCCAGTAGTATTCGGCAGGGGTCTGGGGCCAACGTCCTGACTTTC
CASSIRQGSGANVLTF
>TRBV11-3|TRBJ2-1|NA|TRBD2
TGTGCCAGCAGCTTAGCGGGGACCCTAGCGGGAGGGAAGGACAATGAGCAGTTCTTC
CASSLAGTLAGGKDNEQFF
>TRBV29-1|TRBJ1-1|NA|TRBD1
TGCAGCGTGGGATCGGACAGGAACTTGAACACTGAAGCTTTCTTT
CSVGSDRNLNTEAFF
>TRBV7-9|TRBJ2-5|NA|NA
TGTGCCAGCAGTCCCACTGGGCTCTGGGAGACCCAGTACTTC
CASSPTGLWETQYF
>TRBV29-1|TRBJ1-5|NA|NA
TGCAGCGTTGAATTTCTAGGTGGGCCCCAGCATTTT
CSVEFLGGPQHF
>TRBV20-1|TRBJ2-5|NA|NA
TGCAGTGCTGGCAGACAAGAGACCCAGTACTTC
CSAGRQETQYF
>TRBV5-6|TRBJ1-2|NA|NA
TGTGCCAGCAGCTTGGCGGGGGACTATGGCTACACCTTC
CASSLAGDYGYTF
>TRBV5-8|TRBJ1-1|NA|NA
TGTGCCAGCAGCTTTGGGGCTTTAATGAACACTGAAGCTTTCTTT
CASSFGALMNTEAFF
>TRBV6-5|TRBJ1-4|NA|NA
TGTGCCAGCAGTCCCGGGGAGGCGACGAAACTGTTTTTT
CASSPGEATKLFF
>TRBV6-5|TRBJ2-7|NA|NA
TGTGCCAGCAGTTACTCGCAGTTCACCTACGAGCAGTACTTC
CASSYSQFTYEQYF
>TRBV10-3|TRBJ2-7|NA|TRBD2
TGTGCCATCAGTGGGGTTAGCGGGACTTACGAGCAGTACTTC
CAISGVSGTYEQYF
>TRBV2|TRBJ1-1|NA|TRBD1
TGTGCCAGCAGTTCCCCCGACAGGGTTTCTGAAGCTTTCTTT
CASSSPDRVSEAFF
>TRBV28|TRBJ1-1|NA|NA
TGTGCCAGCAGTTTAGAGGGTGCGAGCACTGAAGCTTTCTTT
CASSLEGASTEAFF